The 17 T cell receptor beta chains below were found in one sample sequenced in a study of T-cell reconstitution after alpha-beta-depleted transplantation in children. The TCRbeta library was prepared with unique molecular identifiers. TCRdb called the PCR reads again in MiXCR, with one record for every CDR3 protein. The sample consists of about 72,000 distinct CDR3 sequences, around 6.6% of them appearing once. This specimen was PBMCs from the stem cell graft donor, taken from the stem cell graft. All receptors come from a human donor who donated a stem cell graft to a child with acute lymphoblastic leukemia.

This clonotype was detected only a few times. V usage is TRBV6-6 and J usage is TRBJ1-6, with a weak D call TRBD1 (5 bases). CDR3 length: 15 residues. From germline, CDR1 is MNHNY and CDR2 SVGAGI (reference sequence). V gave up 0 bases and J gave up 9 bases, with 12 bases separating them. As DNA, the CDR3 is TGTGCCAGCAGTTACTCCCCAGGGTTAGGTTCACCCCTCCACTTT. Its translation is CASSYSPGLGSPLHF.

The table lists this clonotype with a few counts. The V and J genes are TRBV20-1 and TRBJ2-7, with 8 bases matching TRBD2. The germline V gene has CDR1 DFQATT and CDR2 SNEGSKA (reference sequence). V shed 6 bases and J 2 bases; nucleotides not matched to a gene: 12. The CDR3 has 15 residues. CDR3: CSAGGSGGKAYEQYF. CDR3 DNA sequence: TGCAGTGCGGGCGGCAGCGGGGGAAAAGCCTACGAGCAGTACTTC.

This clonotype was detected only a few times. The V gene is TRBV5-4, the J gene TRBJ1-5; D possibly corresponds to TRBD1 (5 bases). V shed 0 bases and J shed 4 bases, with 8 bases lying between them. Germline V gene sequence: CDR1 SGHNT, CDR2 YYREEE (reference sequence). The CDR3 is 14 residues long. The CDR3 is CASSLVGDNQPQHF. The CDR3 DNA reads TGTGCCAGCAGCTTGGTGGGGGATAATCAGCCCCAGCATTTT.

This clonotype was recorded many times. The chain has TRBV7-2 and TRBJ2-3; 8 bases agree with TRBD2. Trimming removed 7 bases from V and 0 bases from J; junction bases left unmatched: 12. Germline CDR1 reads SGHTA; CDR2 reads FQGNSA. The CDR3 totals 17 residues. The DNA for the CDR3 is TGTGCCAGCACCGGGGGGGGGGCTCCCGTCAGCACAGATACGCAGTATTTT. This sequence encodes CASTGGGAPVSTDTQYF.

Many counts were recorded for this clonotype. The chain links TRBV4-1 to TRBJ2-7, with D tentatively TRBD2 (5 bases). With 6 bases removed from V and 3 bases from J, the gap between germline ends came to 12 bases. The CDR3 is 13 residues long. Per the germline V gene, CDR1 is MGHRA and CDR2 is YSYEKL. CDR3 sequence (DNA): TGCGCCAGCAGTCGCGGCGCGGGCTACGAGCAGTACTTC. Protein: CASSRGAGYEQYF.

This clonotype was counted at least ten times. The J gene is TRBJ2-7, the V gene TRBV5-1, with D unresolved. The CDR3 runs to 12 residues. Trimming took 3 bases from V and 0 from J, leaving 4 bases between them. Germline lookup yields CDR1 SGHRS and CDR2 YFSETQ. The CDR3 protein is CASSSNSYEQYF. CDR3 nucleotide sequence: TGCGCCAGCAGCTCCAACTCCTACGAGCAGTACTTC. Together with reference TRBV5-1 and TRBJ2-7, the CDR3 gives the full variable domain: KAGVTQTPRYLIKTRGQQVTLSCSPISGHRSVSWYQQTPGQGLQFLFEYFSETQRNKGNFPGRFSGRQFSNSRSEMNVSTLELGDSALYLCASSSNSYEQYFGPGTRLTVT.

This clonotype was detected many times. This chain connects TRBV11-2 to TRBJ1-2; TRBD1 agrees at 10 bases. Germline values: CDR1 SGHAT, CDR2 FQNNGV. Germline trimming cut 5 bases from V and 3 bases from J; bases unmatched to any gene: 6. The CDR3 loop spans 15 amino acids. The CDR3 nucleotides read TGTGCCAGCAGCCCCCGGACAGGGGGAGACTATGGCTACACCTTC. Translating it yields CASSPRTGGDYGYTF.

The CDR3 DNA follows: TGTGCCAGCGGAAAGGGCAATCAGCCCCAGCATTTT. As protein: CASGKGNQPQHF. The genes are TRBV7-9 and TRBJ1-5; D unclear. The germline V and J ends were trimmed by 8 bases and 2 bases, with 7 bases remaining between them. This CDR3 spans 12 amino acids. Germline V gives CDR1 SEHNR, CDR2 FQNEAQ (reference sequence).

This sequence joins TRBV6-5 and TRBJ1-3, with D perhaps matching TRBD1 (5 bases). The germline V and J ends were trimmed by 7 bases and 4 bases, with 11 bases remaining between them. The CDR3 spans 13 residues. Germline lookup yields CDR1 MNHEY and CDR2 SVGAGI. The CDR3 DNA reads TGTGCCAGCACTTTGGGGCACGGAAACACCATATATTTT. This encodes CASTLGHGNTIYF.

Many counts were recorded for this clonotype. The rearrangement uses TRBV12-3 or TRBV12-4 and TRBJ2-1, with TRBD2 matching 11 bases. This CDR3 contains 15 residues. The trim removed 6 bases at V and 8 bases at J, leaving 9 bases unmatched. As DNA, the CDR3 is TGTGCCAGCAGCCATACTAGCGGGAGACTCTATGAGCAGTTCTTC. Amino acids: CASSHTSGRLYEQFF.

This clonotype was observed a few times. This chain joins TRBV5-1 and TRBJ2-3, with 9 bases that match TRBD2. The V and J ends lost 4 bases and 0 bases, in that order; junction bases with no gene match: 6. The CDR3 runs to 16 residues. The germline V gene encodes CDR1 SGHRS and CDR2 YFSETQ. CDR3: CASSQKAGGSTDTQYF. The CDR3, as DNA: TGCGCCAGCAGCCAAAAAGCGGGGGGCAGCACAGATACGCAGTATTTT.

This clonotype was observed at least ten times. This rearrangement joins TRBV25-1 to TRBJ2-3; a weak D match, TRBD1 (5 bases). Looked up from germline, CDR1 is MGHDK and CDR2 is SYGVNS. V gave up 1 base and J gave up 4 bases, with 9 bases separating them. The CDR3 runs 14 residues. For the CDR3, the DNA is TGTGCCAGCAGTGAATTTGGGGCCTCAGATACGCAGTATTTT. Protein: CASSEFGASDTQYF.

This clonotype was recorded at least ten times. This sequence joins TRBV11-2 and TRBJ2-3; tentatively, D is TRBD2 (6 bases). Germline V gene data show CDR1 as SGHAT and CDR2 as FQNNGV. V was pared by 5 bases and J by 2 bases, with 17 bases between. CDR3 length: 16 amino acids. The DNA of the CDR3 is TGTGCCAGCAGCCTGGGGACTCTACCTAACACAGATACGCAGTATTTT. Amino acids: CASSLGTLPNTDTQYF.

This clonotype has ten or more counts. The chain joins TRBV18 to TRBJ1-5; D might be TRBD1 (6 bases). The germline V gene has CDR1 KGHSH and CDR2 LQKENI. Trimming cost V 5 bases and J 4 bases, with 15 bases left between them. This CDR3 is 15 amino acids long. The CDR3 here is CASSANRDKNQPQHF. The DNA for the CDR3 is TGTGCCAGCTCAGCAAACCGGGACAAAAATCAGCCCCAGCATTTT. The full variable domain, its missing parts supplied by reference TRBV18 and TRBJ1-5, is NAGVMQNPRHLVRRRGQEARLRCSPMKGHSHVYWYRQLPEEGLKFMVYLQKENIIDESGMPKERFSAEFPKEGPSILRIQQVVRGDSAAYFCASSANRDKNQPQHFGDGTRLSIL.

This clonotype was recorded at least ten times. This chain joins TRBV5-4 and TRBJ2-2; no clear D gene. CDR1 and CDR2 (germline): SGHNT, YYREEE (reference sequence). With 3 bases removed from V and 9 bases from J, the gap between germline ends came to 12 bases. The CDR3 totals 13 residues. The CDR3 DNA follows: TGTGCCAGCAGCTCGGACGGCCCCCGGGAGCTGTTTTTT. Protein sequence: CASSSDGPRELFF.

This clonotype was recorded many times. The rearrangement uses TRBV29-1 and TRBJ2-4; no reliable D call. The V and J ends lost 7 bases and 0 bases respectively, with 13 bases between them. Per the germline V gene, CDR1 is SQVTM and CDR2 is ANQGSEA. The CDR3 totals 14 residues. The CDR3 bases are TGCAGCGCTCCACTCTACCTAGCCAAAAACATTCAGTACTTC. Translation: CSAPLYLAKNIQYF.

Ten or more counts support this clonotype. The chain uses TRBV29-1 and TRBJ2-2; TRBD2 matches 9 bases. The germline CDR1 and CDR2 sequences are SQVTM and ANQGSEA. The CDR3 has 16 residues. Trimming took 2 bases from V and 7 from J; bases not matched to a gene: 11. The CDR3 reads CSVEIGAGGWGGELFF. CDR3 DNA sequence: TGCAGCGTTGAAATCGGAGCGGGAGGATGGGGCGGGGAGCTGTTTTTT.